Each of the 20 T cell receptor beta chains below was sequenced from the same sample in a study of T cells in Graves' hyperthyroidism and ophthalmopathy. Amplification of TCR beta CDR3 regions was performed using RNA transcripts as template. HTBI primers were employed in a first-round RT-PCR of the TCR CDR3. Each CDR3 protein is one row after TCRdb ran MiXCR on the multiplex PCR reads. This sample yields 500,000 to 600,000 distinct CDR3 sequences, of which around 15% are seen a single time; approximately 18% belongs to the top ten. The specimen sequenced was blood. Receptors were obtained from a woman aged 18 to 35 with Graves' hyperthyroidism.

This rearrangement joins TRBV3-1 to TRBJ2-7; 9 nucleotides agree with TRBD2. Germline V lookup: CDR1 LGHDT, CDR2 YNNKEL (reference sequence). V was clipped by 5 bases and J by 6 bases; unmatched bases: 29. The CDR3 is made up of 21 amino acids. The CDR3 protein is CASSTRTPLAAGGPFSSEQYF. CDR3 coding DNA: TGTGCCAGCAGCACACGAACGCCTCTTGCCGCGGGAGGGCCTTTCTCTTCCGAGCAGTACTTC.

The sample holds many counts of this clonotype. The CDR3 here is CASSLIMAGGSTDTQYF. CDR3 DNA sequence: TGCGCCAGCAGCTTGATCATGGCGGGAGGAAGCACAGATACGCAGTATTTT. V gene TRBV5-1 combines with J gene TRBJ2-3; 8 bases are shared with TRBD2. The CDR3 extends over 17 amino acids. J lost 0 bases, V lost 1 base, and 7 bases had no gene match. Germline V gives CDR1 SGHRS, CDR2 YFSETQ. The full variable domain, completed using reference TRBV5-1 and TRBJ2-3, is KAGVTQTPRYLIKTRGQQVTLSCSPISGHRSVSWYQQTPGQGLQFLFEYFSETQRNKGNFPGRFSGRQFSNSRSEMNVSTLELGDSALYLCASSLIMAGGSTDTQYFGPGTRLTVL.

There are many counts of this clonotype. The J gene is TRBJ2-7, the V gene TRBV12-3 or TRBV12-4, with 8 bases aligning to TRBD1. This CDR3 spans 14 amino acids. Losses at the gene ends were 6 bases for V and 4 bases for J; bases not matched to a gene: 8. This CDR3 is CASRQDRATYEQYF. Here the CDR3 DNA reads TGTGCCAGCAGACAGGACAGGGCGACGTACGAGCAGTACTTC.

This clonotype has only a few counts. A read error may account for a junction end that differs from germline. The chain employs TRBV11-2 and TRBJ1-1; no firm D call. Per the germline V gene, CDR1 is SGHAT and CDR2 is FQNNGV. This CDR3 spans 13 amino acids. The chain's CDR3 is CASGLDLRAEAFF. CDR3 nucleotide sequence: TGTGCCAGCGGCTTAGACCTCCGGGCTGAAGCTTTCTTT. Filled out from reference TRBV11-2 and TRBJ1-1, the complete variable domain reads EAGVAQSPRYKIIEKRQSVAFWCNPISGHATLYWYQQILGQGPKLLIQFQNNGVVDDSQLPKDRFSAERLKGVDSTLKIQPAKLEDSAVYLCASGLDLRAEAFFGQGTRLTVV.

This clonotype was observed many times. The genes are TRBV20-1 and TRBJ2-3; D is ambiguous. This CDR3 is 16 amino acids long. CDR1 DFQATT and CDR2 SNEGSKA come from the germline V gene (reference sequence). Trimming left V 0 bases short and J 0 bases short, with 13 bases between. The CDR3 DNA sequence: TGCAGTGCTAGAGACGTTCGCCGAACTAGCACAGATACGCAGTATTTT. Its protein is CSARDVRRTSTDTQYF.

DNA for the CDR3: TGTGCTAGTGCCCACGACAGAATAGCCAAAAACATTCAGTACTTC. Protein sequence: CASAHDRIAKNIQYF. This rearrangement joins TRBV12-5 to TRBJ2-4; possibly TRBD1 for D (5 bases). Trimming stripped 7 bases from V and 0 bases from J, with 13 bases between. Germline V lookup: CDR1 LGHNT, CDR2 FRNRAP. The CDR3 has 15 residues. The whole variable domain, filled in from reference TRBV12-5 and TRBJ2-4, reads DARVTQTPRHKVTEMGQEVTMRCQPILGHNTVFWYRQTMMQGLELLAYFRNRAPLDDSGMPKDRFSAEMPDATLATLKIQPSEPRDSAVYFCASAHDRIAKNIQYFGAGTRLSVL.

This clonotype was seen repeatedly, ten times or more. The chain is built from TRBV11-3 and TRBJ2-6; D not certain. Trimming took off 6 bases at V and 0 bases at J, with 6 bases between the two ends. This CDR3 is 14 amino acids long. Germline V gives CDR1 SGHNT, CDR2 YENEEA. This CDR3 reads CASSFSSGANVLTF. CDR3 bases: TGTGCCAGCAGTTTCAGCTCTGGGGCCAACGTCCTGACTTTC.

This clonotype has ten or more counts. The chain carries TRBV6-2 or TRBV6-3 and TRBJ2-1; 11 nucleotides line up with TRBD1. From germline, CDR1 is MNHEY and CDR2 SVGEGT. This CDR3 region has 13 residues. Trimming took 8 bases from V and 10 from J; bases not matched to a gene: 7. DNA for the CDR3: TGTGCCAGCGGACAGGGGGCGATTGGGGAGCAGTTCTTC. It specifies CASGQGAIGEQFF.

The table lists this clonotype with many counts. The CDR3 coding sequence is TGCAGCGTCTTAGCGGGAGGGAGGCAAGAGACCCAGTACTTC. Amino acids: CSVLAGGRQETQYF. The chain employs TRBV20-1 and TRBJ2-5; 11 nucleotides line up with TRBD2. The CDR3 runs to 14 residues. Germline CDR1 reads DFQATT; CDR2 reads SNEGSKA (reference sequence).

This chain joins TRBV24-1 and TRBJ2-7, with unresolved D. Germline V gene sequence: CDR1 KGHDR, CDR2 SFDVKD. With 3 bases removed from V and 3 bases from J, the gap between germline ends came to 8 bases. This CDR3 contains 13 residues. For the CDR3, the DNA is TGTGCCACCAGTGATAAAAGAGTCTACGAGCAGTACTTC. Protein product: CATSDKRVYEQYF.

This clonotype was seen many times. The chain joins TRBV20-1 to TRBJ2-5; tentative D call: TRBD2 (7 bases). CDR1 is DFQATT, CDR2 SNEGSKA, per germline (reference sequence). V was pared by 4 bases and J by 5 bases, with 11 bases between. The CDR3 spans 12 residues. CDR3 nucleotides: TGCAGTGCTATTACGGGGGGCGAGACCCAGTACTTC. This encodes CSAITGGETQYF.

This clonotype was seen only a few times. This rearrangement joins TRBV30 to TRBJ1-1, with D uncertain. V gave up 0 bases and J gave up 1 base, with 12 bases separating them. This CDR3 comprises 15 residues. Germline lookup yields CDR1 GTSNPN and CDR2 SVGIG (reference sequence). As DNA, the CDR3 is TGTGCCTGGAGTGTAACCGGGAGCCCGAACACTGAAGCTTTCTTT. Residues: CAWSVTGSPNTEAFF.

A single count supports this clonotype. This chain uses TRBV19 with TRBJ1-1, with 7 positions matching TRBD1. The CDR3 has 15 residues. Trimming at V came to 10 bases and at J to 3 bases, leaving 14 bases not matched to a gene. CDR1 and CDR2 from the germline V gene are LNHDA and SQIVND (reference sequence). The CDR3 DNA sequence: TGTGCCATCAAACCCCGGACAGGATGGGACACTGAAGCTTTCTTT. Translated: CAIKPRTGWDTEAFF.

This clonotype appeared many times. The chain joins TRBV20-1 to TRBJ2-3, with TRBD2 identical over 7 bases. The V gene end was trimmed by 6 bases and the J gene end by 0 bases; junction bases not matched to a gene: 9. The CDR3 has 15 amino acids. From germline, CDR1 is DFQATT and CDR2 SNEGSKA (reference sequence). CDR3 sequence: CSAPLAASSTDTQYF. The CDR3 DNA follows: TGCAGTGCACCCCTAGCGGCCTCTAGCACAGATACGCAGTATTTT.

This clonotype was found many times. V is TRBV7-2 and J is TRBJ1-1, with D possibly being TRBD1 (5 bases). The CDR3 covers 15 residues. Trimming pared 0 bases from V and 3 bases from J, leaving 11 bases between. CDR1 is SGHTA and CDR2 is FQGNSA in the germline V gene. CDR3 in amino acids: CASSLARGTYTEAFF. As DNA, the CDR3 is TGTGCCAGCAGCTTAGCGCGGGGCACGTACACTGAAGCTTTCTTT.

Notes on this clonotype: This sequence may be a read error, since a much larger clone differs from it by one base. This chain links TRBV2 with TRBJ2-6, with 7 positions matching TRBD1. J gave up 0 bases and V 6 bases, and 2 bases lay outside the gene matches. The length of the CDR3 is 15 residues. Germline V CDR1 and CDR2: SNHLY, FYNNEI. CDR3 in DNA: TGTGCCAGCAGGTACAGGGGCTCTGGGGCCAACGTCCTGACTTTC. Translating gives CASRYRGSGANVLTF.

This clonotype was seen repeatedly, ten times or more. V is TRBV20-1 and J is TRBJ1-3, with D maybe TRBD1 (6 bases). The ends were cut back, 3 bases at V and 6 bases at J, with 12 bases in the middle. Germline V gene lookup returns CDR1 DFQATT and CDR2 SNEGSKA (reference sequence). This CDR3 is built from 13 residues. The CDR3, as DNA: TGCAGTGCTAGGGACAGCCGAGTAAACACCATATATTTT. Its translation: CSARDSRVNTIYF.

This clonotype was counted between two and nine times. V gene TRBV15 combines with J gene TRBJ1-2, with a weak D call TRBD1 (6 bases). The V end was cut by 3 bases, the J end by 3 bases, with 11 bases between. Germline assignment: CDR1 LNHNV and CDR2 YYDKDF (reference sequence). The CDR3 has 14 residues. This CDR3 is CATSSRGRDYGYTF. DNA of the CDR3: TGTGCCACCAGCAGCCGGGGGCGGGACTATGGCTACACCTTC.

The rearrangement uses TRBV7-2 and TRBJ1-6; 10 nucleotides line up with TRBD1. Germline CDR1 and CDR2: SGHTA and FQGNSA. The CDR3 covers 15 residues. With 3 bases clipped from V and 10 bases from J, the junction kept 6 bases outside the gene matches. CDR3 DNA: TGTGCCAGCAGCTTCGGGACAGGGGAAAGATCACCCCTCCACTTT. Translation gives CASSFGTGERSPLHF.

The chain employs TRBV29-1 and TRBJ1-2, with TRBD1 as a possible D gene (5 bases). The CDR3 loop spans 14 amino acids. Germline V gene lookup returns CDR1 SQVTM and CDR2 ANQGSEA. Between the trimmed V and J ends, which lost 3 bases and 0 bases, there was a span of 11 bases. CDR3 in amino acids: CSVEGDGANYGYTF. In DNA, the CDR3 is TGCAGCGTTGAGGGGGACGGAGCTAACTATGGCTACACCTTC.